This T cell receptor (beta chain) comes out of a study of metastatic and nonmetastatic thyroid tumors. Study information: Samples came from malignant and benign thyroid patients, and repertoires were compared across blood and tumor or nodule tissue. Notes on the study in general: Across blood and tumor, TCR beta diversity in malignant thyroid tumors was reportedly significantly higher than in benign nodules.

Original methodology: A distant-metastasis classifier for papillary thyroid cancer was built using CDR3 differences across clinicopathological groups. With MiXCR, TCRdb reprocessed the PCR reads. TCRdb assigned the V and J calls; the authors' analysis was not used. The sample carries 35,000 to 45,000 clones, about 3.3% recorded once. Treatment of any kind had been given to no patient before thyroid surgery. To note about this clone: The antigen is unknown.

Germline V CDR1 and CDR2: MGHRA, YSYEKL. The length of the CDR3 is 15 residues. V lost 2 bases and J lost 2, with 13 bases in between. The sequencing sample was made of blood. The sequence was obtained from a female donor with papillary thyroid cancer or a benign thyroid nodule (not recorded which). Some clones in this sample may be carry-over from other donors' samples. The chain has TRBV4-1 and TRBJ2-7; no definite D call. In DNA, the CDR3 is TGCGCCAGCAGCCAATCTAGGGCAGTAACCTACGAGCAGTACTTC. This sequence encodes CASSQSRAVTYEQYF.